A selection of T cell receptor beta chains follows, all from one sample in a study of radiation and T cells in renal cell carcinoma. Clones were sequenced by immunoSEQ multiplex PCR, and TCRdb holds only the in-frame ones, with some missing. The sample has about 78,000 clones, nearly 90% seen once. This specimen was blood, taken from a patient whose treatment included radiotherapy and nephrectomy. The origin of the receptors is a woman in her seventies with renal cell carcinoma. Each CDR3 is given with its conserved first and last residue. D genes are given only for firm matches. Expanded clones are given a class, and other clones once, few, many or no size at all.

j_gene: TRBJ1-4; len: 14; d_gene: TRBD1; v_gene: TRBV6-1; abundance: -; CDR3aa: CASSGDRLHEKLFF; CDR3nt: TGTGCCAGCAGTGGGGACAGGTTACATGAAAAACTGTTTTTT
j_gene: TRBJ1-1; len: 14; d_gene: -; v_gene: TRBV4-2; abundance: -; CDR3aa: CASSQQDGNTEAFF; CDR3nt: TGTGCCAGCAGCCAGCAAGACGGGAACACTGAAGCTTTCTTT
j_gene: TRBJ2-7; len: 13; d_gene: -; v_gene: TRBV15; abundance: -; CDR3aa: CATSRDKRYEQYF; CDR3nt: TGTGCCACCAGCAGAGATAAGCGGTACGAGCAGTACTTC
j_gene: TRBJ2-1; len: 13; d_gene: -; v_gene: TRBV6-1; abundance: -; CDR3aa: CASSRDSYNEQFF; CDR3nt: TGTGCCAGCAGTCGGGACTCCTACAATGAGCAGTTCTTC
j_gene: TRBJ2-1; len: 14; d_gene: -; v_gene: TRBV5-4; abundance: -; CDR3aa: CASSFGTRGGEQFF; CDR3nt: TGTGCCAGCAGCTTCGGGACTCGAGGTGGTGAGCAGTTCTTC
j_gene: TRBJ2-1; len: 16; d_gene: TRBD2; v_gene: TRBV7-8; abundance: -; CDR3aa: CASSLDKRGGSNEQFF; CDR3nt: TGTGCCAGCAGCTTAGATAAGCGGGGGGGATCAAATGAGCAGTTCTTC
j_gene: TRBJ1-2; len: 16; d_gene: -; v_gene: TRBV4-1; abundance: -; CDR3aa: CASSQGTRARAYGYTF; CDR3nt: TGCGCCAGCAGCCAAGGGACTCGGGCAAGGGCCTATGGCTACACCTTC
j_gene: TRBJ1-1; len: 15; d_gene: -; v_gene: TRBV19; abundance: -; CDR3aa: CASSIGGSGGTEAFF; CDR3nt: TGTGCCAGTAGTATAGGGGGGAGCGGGGGAACTGAAGCTTTCTTT
j_gene: TRBJ1-3; len: 15; d_gene: -; v_gene: TRBV6-5; abundance: -; CDR3aa: CASSYSSMLGNTIYF; CDR3nt: TGTGCCAGCAGTTACTCGAGTATGCTGGGAAACACCATATATTTT
j_gene: TRBJ2-1; len: 15; d_gene: -; v_gene: TRBV7-3; abundance: -; CDR3aa: CASSSLEASYNEQFF; CDR3nt: TGTGCCAGCAGCTCCCTAGAAGCCTCCTACAATGAGCAGTTCTTC
j_gene: TRBJ2-5; len: 13; d_gene: -; v_gene: TRBV7-7; abundance: -; CDR3aa: CASGSVARETQYF; CDR3nt: TGTGCTAGCGGCTCGGTGGCTCGGGAGACCCAGTACTTC
j_gene: TRBJ2-7; len: 12; d_gene: -; v_gene: TRBV6-5; abundance: -; CDR3aa: CASSLQGYEQYF; CDR3nt: TGTGCCAGCAGTCTACAGGGCTACGAGCAGTACTTC
j_gene: TRBJ1-1; len: 12; d_gene: -; v_gene: TRBV7-9; abundance: few; CDR3aa: CASDRLNTEAFF; CDR3nt: TGTGCCAGCGACAGGTTGAACACTGAAGCTTTCTTT